The following is a TCR beta chain sequence with its context. Its antigen is not known. As handled by the study authors: Junction-only sequences without quality scores came from ImmunoSEQ, so filtering differed. Assay: immunoSEQ multiplex PCR; the TCRdb copy retains only in-frame clones and omits some. That table is the source of V, J and clone size, and D and trimming were worked out from the DNA. The repertoire holds approximately 640,000 clones, about 90% seen once, with 30% to 40% in the top ten. This record comes from a study of shared clonotypes between healthy human individuals. Study as a whole: Donors, aged 18 to 49, were a couple of women and a few men. Study outcomes and limitations: Between a few donors, naive CD4 clonotypes were shared at a level of around 4.8%. The four-donor shared clonotypes exceeded non-shared clonotypes in generation probability, with non-shared ones scoring lower.

CDR1 is MNHEY, CDR2 SMNVEV, per germline (reference sequence). The V gene lost 8 bases and the J gene lost 6 bases, with 19 bases spanning the gap. CDR3 length equals 14 residues. The J gene is TRBJ1-2, the V gene TRBV27; D perhaps matches TRBD1 (5 bases). This TCR came from a man younger than 35 in good health. Some clones in this sample may be carry-over from other donors' samples. The sequencing sample was made of memory CD8+ T cells from PBMCs. Sample subset: CD45RO+ cells pooled with CCR7-negative TemRA cells. The CDR3 bases are TGTGCCAGCGGTATAAGGGGCTTCCCCGATGGCTACACCTTC. This translates into CASGIRGFPDGYTF.